This T cell receptor beta chain was found in a study of cytomegalovirus exposure and HLA in healthy donors. A multiplex PCR was run with 60 Vbeta primers and 13 Jbeta primers. Some clones are missing from TCRdb's copy, which holds only in-frame ones; the method was immunoSEQ multiplex PCR. The sample gives approximately 180,000 clones, approximately 86% of which show up once; 1.5% to 2% is in the top ten. V lost 0 bases and J lost 8, with 9 bases in between. Looked up from germline, CDR1 is SGDLS and CDR2 is YYNGEE. This CDR3 region has 13 residues. V gene TRBV9 combines with J gene TRBJ2-1; perhaps TRBD2 as D (7 bases). This clonotype was obtained from a woman aged 18-35 years in good health and CMV-seronegative. Specimen: PBMCs. Written as DNA, the CDR3 is TGTGCCAGCAGCGTAGGCGGGGGCCATGAGCAGTTCTTC. This encodes CASSVGGGHEQFF.